This T cell receptor (beta chain) derives from a study of cytotoxic CD8 clonotypes in ibrutinib-treated CLL. Study details: The subjects consisted of around eleven relapsed/refractory and roughly 15 treatment-naive individuals, with 17 to 18 IGHV unmutated. Whole-study results and caveats: Baseline clonality was higher than in age-matched healthy donors and moved in step with circulating CD8+ T-cell counts.

Depth targeted 1 in 200,000 to 1 in 1 million T cells, averaging roughly 9.3x coverage per clonotype. Assay used: immunoSEQ multiplex PCR; TCRdb lists only in-frame clones, some missing. The table includes more than 150,000 clones, around three quarters detected once. This CDR3 contains 16 residues. Between the trimmed V and J ends, which lost 1 base and 8 bases, there was a span of 18 bases. Germline CDR1 MGHDK, CDR2 SYGVNS. A remark on this clone: The antigen is undetermined.

J is TRBJ2-1 and V is TRBV25-1; D may be TRBD1 or TRBD2 (6 bases each). The source material was PBMCs, sampled after 24 months of ibrutinib treatment. The clonotype comes from a human donor with chronic lymphocytic leukemia. CDR3 loop: CASSESGERAWDEQFF. The DNA for the CDR3 is TGTGCCAGCAGTGAATCAGGGGAGCGGGCCTGGGATGAGCAGTTCTTC. Using reference TRBV25-1 and TRBJ2-1 for the parts outside the CDR3, the full variable domain is EADIYQTPRYLVIGTGKKITLECSQTMGHDKMYWYQQDPGMELHLIHYSYGVNSTEKGDLSSESTVSRIRTEHFPLTLESARPSHTSQYLCASSESGERAWDEQFFGPGTRLTVL.